This T cell receptor beta chain was recovered during a study of siplizumab effects on memory and regulatory T cells. Trimming pared 0 bases from V and 5 bases from J, leaving 10 bases between. The CDR3 runs to 15 residues. Germline V CDR1 and CDR2: MRHNA, SNTAGT. Profiled with immunoSEQ multiplex PCR; TCRdb holds only in-frame clones, not every one. This table has 92,000 or so clones, approximately 90% appearing once. Whole-study results and caveats: Treg-derived clones made up an average of about 73% of mappable alloreactive CD4+ clones with siplizumab and 26.9% in controls. Naive T cells seemed more diverse than memory cells and seemed major alloresponse contributors. Significant reduction of alloreactive sequences traceable to unstimulated CD4+ memory cells was observed with siplizumab.

This clone was recorded once. The antigen is undetermined. The specimen was CD4+ T cells sorted from blood. The rearrangement joins TRBV6-4 to TRBJ2-2, with D possibly matching TRBD1 (6 bases). This TCR derives from a human donor in good health. Here the CDR3 reads CASSDSFQGTGELFF. Here the CDR3 DNA reads TGTGCCAGCAGTGACTCGTTCCAGGGGACCGGGGAGCTGTTTTTT.